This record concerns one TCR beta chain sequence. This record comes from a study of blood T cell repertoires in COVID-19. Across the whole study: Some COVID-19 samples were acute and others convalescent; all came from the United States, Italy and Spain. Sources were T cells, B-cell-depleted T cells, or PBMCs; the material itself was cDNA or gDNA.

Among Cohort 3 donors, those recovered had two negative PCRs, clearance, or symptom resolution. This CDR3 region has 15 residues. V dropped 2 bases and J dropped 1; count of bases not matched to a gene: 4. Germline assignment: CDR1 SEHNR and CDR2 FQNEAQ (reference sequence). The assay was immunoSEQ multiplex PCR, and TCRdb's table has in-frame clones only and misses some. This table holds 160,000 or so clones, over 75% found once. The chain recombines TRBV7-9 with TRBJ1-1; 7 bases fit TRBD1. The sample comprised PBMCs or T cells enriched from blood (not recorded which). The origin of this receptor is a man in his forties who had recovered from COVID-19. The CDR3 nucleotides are TGTGCCAGCAGCTTATCCCAGGGGGAGAACACTGAAGCTTTCTTT. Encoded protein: CASSLSQGENTEAFF.